One and the same sample provided the 28 T cell receptor beta chains below, sequenced in a study of blood T cell repertoires in COVID-19. The protocol was immunoSEQ multiplex PCR, while the TCRdb copy is restricted to in-frame clones and leaves out a portion. Among about 400,000 clones, 88% were seen once, and the ten largest hold roughly 2%. The sample consisted of PBMCs or T cells enriched from blood (not recorded which). Receptors were obtained from a woman in her thirties or forties with acute COVID-19.

This rearrangement joins TRBV7-9 to TRBJ2-2; D is ambiguous. The CDR3 loop spans 11 amino acids. Germline loops: CDR1 SEHNR, CDR2 FQNEAQ (reference sequence). Between the trimmed V and J ends, which lost 3 bases and 7 bases, there was a span of 3 bases. CDR3 protein: CASSFYGELFF. The CDR3 DNA sequence: TGTGCCAGCAGCTTTTACGGGGAGCTGTTTTTT.

The chain uses TRBV30 and TRBJ2-7; D gene ambiguous. With 0 bases removed from V and 0 bases from J, the gap between germline ends came to 12 bases. Looked up from germline, CDR1 is GTSNPN and CDR2 is SVGIG (reference sequence). This CDR3 has 15 amino acids. In nucleotides, the CDR3 is TGTGCCTGGAGTGTAACGGCGGCCCCCTCCTACGAGCAGTACTTC. Its translation is CAWSVTAAPSYEQYF.

V usage is TRBV5-1 and J usage is TRBJ1-6; D remains unclear. CDR1 and CDR2 from the germline V gene are SGHRS and YFSETQ. The V and J ends lost 0 bases and 10 bases respectively, with 17 bases between them. CDR3 length equals 16 residues. The CDR3 sequence is CASSLEAAVAGSPLHF. The CDR3 nucleotides are TGCGCCAGCAGCTTGGAGGCAGCTGTGGCAGGCTCACCCCTCCACTTT.

V is TRBV5-1 and J is TRBJ1-1; 7 positions match TRBD1. The CDR3 is 16 residues long. Germline-derived CDR1 and CDR2 are SGHRS and YFSETQ. J gave up 1 base and V 1 base, and 7 bases lay outside the gene matches. CDR3 DNA: TGCGCCAGCAGCTTGACCGGACAGGCCTCGAACACTGAAGCTTTCTTT. Translation: CASSLTGQASNTEAFF.

The chain carries TRBV5-1 and TRBJ2-7, with 10 bases aligning to TRBD1. The V segment lost 5 bases and the J segment 6 bases; nucleotides outside the gene matches: 11. CDR3 size: 15 residues. CDR1 SGHRS and CDR2 YFSETQ come from the germline V gene. CDR3 sequence: CASRPTDRGLSEQYF. CDR3 DNA: TGCGCCAGCAGACCCACCGACAGGGGGCTAAGCGAGCAGTACTTC.

V is TRBV6-1 and J is TRBJ1-5, with 8 bases aligning to TRBD1. The CDR3 consists of 15 residues. Germline V gene data show CDR1 as MNHNS and CDR2 as SASEGT. Trimming removed 3 bases from V and 6 bases from J; junction bases left unmatched: 7. The CDR3 reads CASSETRGLGQPQHF. The CDR3 coding sequence is TGTGCCAGCAGTGAGACCAGGGGGCTAGGTCAGCCCCAGCATTTT.

The chain carries TRBV5-1 and TRBJ2-2; 8 bases line up with TRBD1. The CDR3 spans 16 residues. Trimming removed 5 bases from V and 0 bases from J; junction bases left unmatched: 6. CDR1 and CDR2 from the germline V gene are SGHRS and YFSETQ. CDR3 amino acids: CASSHEGQANTGELFF. DNA of the CDR3: TGCGCCAGCAGTCACGAGGGACAGGCGAACACCGGGGAGCTGTTTTTT.

This CDR3 reads CASSPGGGLYEQYF. CDR3 nucleotides: TGTGCCAGCTCCCCAGGGGGGGGGCTGTACGAGCAGTACTTC. V and J are TRBV18 and TRBJ2-7, with D perhaps matching TRBD1 or TRBD2 (7 bases each). V gave up 6 bases and J gave up 4 bases, with 16 bases separating them. This CDR3 region has 14 residues. CDR1 is KGHSH, CDR2 LQKENI, per germline.

In this sample, this clone turned up once. The chain links TRBV10-2 to TRBJ2-5; 10 bases are shared with TRBD2. Trimming cost V 0 bases and J 5 bases; bases outside gene matches: 18. Germline values: CDR1 WSHSY, CDR2 SAAADI. CDR3 size: 20 residues. Here the CDR3 DNA reads TGCGCCAGCAGTGAGTCCCAGGGAGCGGGGGGGCTGATAGGCGAGGAGACCCAGTACTTC. This sequence encodes CASSESQGAGGLIGEETQYF.

This chain connects TRBV15 to TRBJ2-7, with a possible D match to TRBD1 (6 bases). V was pared by 5 bases and J by 2 bases, with 19 bases between. The CDR3 spans 16 residues. Germline CDR1 and CDR2: LNHNV and YYDKDF (reference sequence). In DNA form, the CDR3 reads TGTGCCACCAGCGGCTCGCGGCAGGGGAGTGCCTACGAGCAGTACTTC. This encodes CATSGSRQGSAYEQYF. The full variable domain, in which reference TRBV15 and TRBJ2-7 provide the parts outside the CDR3, is DAMVIQNPRYQVTQFGKPVTLSCSQTLNHNVMYWYQQKSSQAPKLLFHYYDKDFNNEADTPDNFQSRRPNTSFCFLDIRSPGLGDTAMYLCATSGSRQGSAYEQYFGPGTRLTVT.

The gene calls are TRBV3-1 (or the pseudogene TRBV3-2) and TRBJ1-1; 9 bases are a match to TRBD1. Germline V gene lookup returns CDR1 LGHDT and CDR2 YNNKEL (reference sequence). The length of the CDR3 is 19 residues. The trim removed 4 bases at V and 4 bases at J, leaving 19 bases unmatched. The CDR3 protein is CASSLRGLTGGTVATEAFF. Here the CDR3 DNA reads TGTGCCAGCAGCCTAAGGGGTCTCACAGGGGGCACTGTCGCCACTGAAGCTTTCTTT.

The J gene is TRBJ2-3, the V gene TRBV19; TRBD2 matches at 12 bases. The V and J ends lost 0 bases and 13 bases, in that order; junction bases with no gene match: 5. Germline CDR1 reads LNHDA; CDR2 reads SQIVND (reference sequence). CDR3 length: 14 residues. CDR3 protein: CASSIDETSGGKYF. For the CDR3, the DNA is TGTGCCAGTAGTATAGATGAAACTAGCGGGGGGAAGTATTTT.

This chain uses TRBV29-1 with TRBJ1-4, with 7 bases fitting TRBD1. The CDR3 consists of 14 residues. Germline-derived CDR1 and CDR2 are SQVTM and ANQGSEA. The ends lost 4 bases at V and 3 bases at J; junction bases unmatched: 5. This CDR3 reads CSVGSGQPNEKLFF. The CDR3 bases are TGCAGCGTTGGATCGGGACAGCCTAATGAAAAACTGTTTTTT.

The chain carries TRBV12-3 or TRBV12-4 and TRBJ1-2, with D tentatively TRBD1 (6 bases). V lost 8 bases, J lost 0 bases, and 7 bases lay in between. This CDR3 is 12 amino acids long. Here the CDR3 reads CASSGANYGYTF. CDR3 nucleotide sequence: TGTGCCAGCTCAGGGGCTAACTATGGCTACACCTTC.

The genes are TRBV7-9 and TRBJ2-3, with a weak D call TRBD2 (7 bases). V was pared by 3 bases and J by 2 bases, with 9 bases between. This CDR3 region has 14 residues. Per germline, CDR1 SEHNR and CDR2 FQNEAQ (reference sequence). CDR3 region: CASSFGGATDTQYF. The CDR3 DNA reads TGTGCCAGCAGCTTTGGGGGGGCCACAGATACGCAGTATTTT. Drawing the rest from reference TRBV7-9 and TRBJ2-3, the complete variable domain is DTGVSQNPRHKITKRGQNVTFRCDPISEHNRLYWYRQTLGQGPEFLTYFQNEAQLEKSRLLSDRFSAERPKGSFSTLEIQRTEQGDSAMYLCASSFGGATDTQYFGPGTRLTVL.

Only one count was recorded for this clone. CDR3 DNA: TGTGCCATCAGCGGGGTAGGGTCCGAGCAGTACTTC. Amino acids: CAISGVGSEQYF. This sequence joins TRBV10-3 and TRBJ2-7, with TRBD2 as a possible D gene (5 bases). Between the trimmed V and J ends, which lost 6 bases and 6 bases, there was a span of 12 bases. This CDR3 spans 12 amino acids. Germline V gives CDR1 ENHRY, CDR2 SYGVKD.

The chain's CDR3 is CASSLTSMGTGELFF. CDR3 DNA: TGTGCCAGCAGCTTAACTAGCATGGGCACCGGGGAGCTGTTTTTT. V usage is TRBV7-9 and J usage is TRBJ2-2; maybe TRBD2 (6 bases). The CDR3 runs to 15 residues. Per the germline V gene, CDR1 is SEHNR and CDR2 is FQNEAQ (reference sequence). V lost 2 bases and J 4 bases, leaving 11 bases between the germline ends.

The CDR3 loop is CASSLVGGSNEKLFF. The CDR3 DNA reads TGTGCCAGCAGCTTAGTGGGGGGATCTAATGAAAAACTGTTTTTT. The V and J genes are TRBV7-9 and TRBJ1-4; a possible D gene is TRBD1 (5 bases). The CDR3 covers 15 residues. Trimming cost V 1 base and J 3 bases, with 9 bases left between them. CDR1 and CDR2 from the germline V gene are SEHNR and FQNEAQ (reference sequence).

The chain is built from TRBV10-3 and TRBJ1-4, with a weak D call TRBD1 (6 bases). V was clipped by 0 bases and J by 0 bases, with 17 bases between them. CDR3 length: 19 residues. The germline gives CDR1 ENHRY, CDR2 SYGVKD. CDR3 nucleotide sequence: TGTGCCATCAGTGAGTCGGGATTACAGGGATATGCAACTAATGAAAAACTGTTTTTT. This gives the protein CAISESGLQGYATNEKLFF.

The table lists this clone with a few counts. The chain is built from TRBV11-2 and TRBJ2-7; D unresolved. Germline loops: CDR1 SGHAT, CDR2 FQNNGV. This CDR3 is built from 14 residues. The ends were cut back, 2 bases at V and 1 base at J, with 9 bases in the middle. The CDR3 DNA is TGTGCCAGCAGCTTACGCGCAGGTTCCTACGAGCAGTACTTC. This codes for CASSLRAGSYEQYF. Full variable domain (remainder filled in from reference TRBV11-2 and TRBJ2-7): EAGVAQSPRYKIIEKRQSVAFWCNPISGHATLYWYQQILGQGPKLLIQFQNNGVVDDSQLPKDRFSAERLKGVDSTLKIQPAKLEDSAVYLCASSLRAGSYEQYFGPGTRLTVT.

The chain uses TRBV29-1 and TRBJ1-2; TRBD1 might be the D (5 bases). The CDR3 sequence is 12 residues long. In germline, CDR1 is SQVTM, CDR2 ANQGSEA. V lost 3 bases and J 6 bases, leaving 11 bases between the germline ends. This CDR3 reads CSVERGGDGYTF. DNA for the CDR3: TGCAGCGTTGAGCGGGGAGGGGATGGCTACACCTTC.

This clone showed up just once. The chain couples TRBV5-6 to TRBJ2-2; 8 bases match TRBD1. The germline CDR1 and CDR2 sequences are SGHDT and YYEEEE. V trimming: 7 bases; J trimming: 4 bases; junction bases outside the gene matches: 9. The CDR3 is 15 amino acids. The CDR3 here is CASRITGGRTGELFF. The CDR3 DNA follows: TGTGCCAGCCGAATCACAGGGGGGCGCACCGGGGAGCTGTTTTTT.

This clone was counted only a few times. This sequence joins TRBV4-1 and TRBJ2-6; D is possibly TRBD2 (7 bases). The CDR3 loop spans 17 amino acids. V lost 4 bases to trimming and J lost 0 bases, with 13 bases between them. CDR1 MGHRA and CDR2 YSYEKL come from the germline V gene. DNA for the CDR3: TGCGCCAGCAGCCGGGGGGGCCTGGTCTCTGGGGCCAACGTCCTGACTTTC. It encodes CASSRGGLVSGANVLTF.

The chain couples TRBV7-9 to TRBJ2-3; possibly TRBD2 for D (5 bases). Germline V lookup: CDR1 SEHNR, CDR2 FQNEAQ (reference sequence). Between the trimmed V and J ends, which lost 4 bases and 5 bases, there was a span of 13 bases. The CDR3 is 14 amino acids. In nucleotides, the CDR3 is TGTGCCAGCAGCTCTCTAGCCGTCCGAGATACGCAGTATTTT. It specifies CASSSLAVRDTQYF. Drawing the rest from reference TRBV7-9 and TRBJ2-3, the complete variable domain is DTGVSQNPRHKITKRGQNVTFRCDPISEHNRLYWYRQTLGQGPEFLTYFQNEAQLEKSRLLSDRFSAERPKGSFSTLEIQRTEQGDSAMYLCASSSLAVRDTQYFGPGTRLTVL.

This clone was seen just once. Other nucleotide sequences in the sample specify the same CDR3. V and J are TRBV5-1 and TRBJ2-1, with 11 bases lining up with TRBD2. V dropped 4 bases and J dropped 7; count of bases not matched to a gene: 7. The CDR3 spans 15 residues. CDR1 and CDR2 (germline): SGHRS, YFSETQ. CDR3 protein: CASSLIAGGLNEQFF. As DNA, the CDR3 is TGCGCCAGCAGCCTGATAGCGGGGGGGTTGAATGAGCAGTTCTTC.

This chain joins TRBV5-4 and TRBJ2-3; D is possibly TRBD1 (6 bases). Trimming took 2 bases from V and 4 from J, leaving 14 bases between them. The CDR3 runs to 15 residues. Germline values: CDR1 SGHNT, CDR2 YYREEE (reference sequence). CDR3 DNA: TGTGCCAGCAGCTTAGGGGGTGACGGGTCAGATACGCAGTATTTT. This sequence encodes CASSLGGDGSDTQYF.

The chain employs TRBV9 and TRBJ2-6; D perhaps matches TRBD2 (6 bases). V lost 6 bases, J lost 4 bases, and 17 bases lay in between. CDR3 length: 16 residues. Germline lookup yields CDR1 SGDLS and CDR2 YYNGEE. CDR3 in DNA: TGTGCCAGCACCCGTGAGGGGAGGCTGGGGGCCAACGTCCTGACTTTC. Its translation is CASTREGRLGANVLTF.

V usage is TRBV2 and J usage is TRBJ1-2; 10 bases map to TRBD1. There are 14 residues in the CDR3. Per the germline V gene, CDR1 is SNHLY and CDR2 is FYNNEI. The trim removed 5 bases at V and 3 bases at J, leaving 3 bases unmatched. DNA for the CDR3: TGTGCCAGCAGTTCGGGACAGGGGCACTATGGCTACACCTTC. It translates to CASSSGQGHYGYTF. Filled out from reference TRBV2 and TRBJ1-2, the complete variable domain reads EPEVTQTPSHQVTQMGQEVILRCVPISNHLYFYWYRQILGQKVEFLVSFYNNEISEKSEIFDDQFSVERPDGSNFTLKIRSTKLEDSAMYFCASSSGQGHYGYTFGSGTRLTVV.